A single sample gave rise to the 24 T cell receptor beta chains below, sequenced in a study of blood T cell repertoires in COVID-19. The table came from immunoSEQ multiplex PCR; TCRdb's copy has only in-frame clones and leaves some out. The repertoire consists of about 440,000 clones, with about nine tenths occurring once and the leading ten covering roughly 12%. Sequences were obtained from peripheral blood. The receptors originated from a woman aged 50 to 65 with COVID-19, enrolled during active disease.

The chain employs TRBV5-1 and TRBJ1-2; no reliable D call. The CDR3 is made up of 14 amino acids. From germline, CDR1 is SGHRS and CDR2 YFSETQ. Trimming left V 0 bases short and J 3 bases short, with 9 bases between. The CDR3 DNA follows: TGCGCCAGCAGCTTGGGTCGATCAGACTATGGCTACACCTTC. This sequence encodes CASSLGRSDYGYTF.

The CDR3 nucleotides read TGCAGCGTTGTTACGGGGGGGCAGGGTGAGCAGTTCTTC. The encoded protein is CSVVTGGQGEQFF. The chain recombines TRBV29-1 with TRBJ2-1, with 8 bases aligning to TRBD2. Trimming cost V 4 bases and J 9 bases; bases outside gene matches: 8. CDR1 and CDR2 from the germline V gene are SQVTM and ANQGSEA. This CDR3 comprises 13 residues.

This clone was observed once. V is TRBV19 and J is TRBJ2-1; 9 bases fit TRBD1. There are 14 residues in the CDR3. V was clipped by 5 bases and J by 6 bases; unmatched bases: 5. CDR1 LNHDA and CDR2 SQIVND come from the germline V gene (reference sequence). This CDR3 reads CASSVPTGGNEQFF. DNA of the CDR3: TGTGCCAGTAGTGTACCGACAGGGGGCAATGAGCAGTTCTTC.

This chain connects TRBV24-1 to TRBJ1-1, with 8 bases identical to TRBD1. Germline CDR1 reads KGHDR; CDR2 reads SFDVKD. There are 15 residues in the CDR3. V was pared by 4 bases and J by 5 bases, with 8 bases of the junction left unmatched. This CDR3 reads CATSEPDRGGTEAFF. In DNA, the CDR3 is TGTGCCACCAGTGAACCCGACAGGGGAGGGACTGAAGCTTTCTTT.

The rearrangement links TRBV20-1 to TRBJ1-5; D is perhaps TRBD1 (6 bases). Germline V gene data show CDR1 as DFQATT and CDR2 as SNEGSKA (reference sequence). The CDR3 contains 20 residues. Trimming shortened V by 3 bases and J by 0 bases, and 27 bases separated the two germline ends. CDR3 nucleotides: TGCAGTGCTAGTCCCGGTCCGTTGCAGGGGCCATTGTCTAGCAATCAGCCCCAGCATTTT. Translated: CSASPGPLQGPLSSNQPQHF.

The V gene is TRBV28, the J gene TRBJ1-2; D is ambiguous. The CDR3 has 12 amino acids. The V end lost 2 bases, the J end lost 7 bases, and 8 bases lay between the germline ends. CDR1 is MDHEN, CDR2 SYDVKM, per germline. In DNA, the CDR3 is TGTGCCAGCAGTTTAAGGGCGGGTGGCTACACCTTC. Its protein is CASSLRAGGYTF.

The rearrangement joins TRBV19 to TRBJ1-5; 7 bases align to TRBD1. The ends lost 4 bases at V and 5 bases at J; junction bases unmatched: 11. CDR1 LNHDA and CDR2 SQIVND come from the germline V gene (reference sequence). The CDR3 has 16 residues. The CDR3 loop reads CASSTRRQGGDQPQHF. The CDR3 DNA is TGTGCCAGTAGTACTCGGAGACAGGGTGGAGATCAGCCCCAGCATTTT.

This chain links TRBV12-5 with TRBJ1-2, with 8 positions matching TRBD1. Germline values: CDR1 LGHNT, CDR2 FRNRAP. V gave up 1 base and J gave up 4 bases; unmatched junction bases: 5. CDR3 length equals 15 residues. The DNA of the CDR3 is TGTGCTAGTGGTTTGGGACAGGGGTCCCCCTATGGCTACACCTTC. Translated, it gives CASGLGQGSPYGYTF.

This clone was recorded a few times. The chain has TRBV19 and TRBJ1-6; 8 nucleotides line up with TRBD1. The V segment lost 8 bases and the J segment 8 bases; nucleotides outside the gene matches: 5. Looked up from germline, CDR1 is LNHDA and CDR2 is SQIVND (reference sequence). The CDR3 contains 13 residues. CDR3: CASGRDRYSPLHF. The CDR3 bases are TGTGCCAGTGGAAGGGACAGGTATTCACCCCTCCACTTT.

The chain links TRBV5-6 to TRBJ2-7, with D possibly TRBD1 on 5 matching bases. The CDR3 runs to 16 residues. Trimming took off 1 base at V and 2 bases at J, with 16 bases between the two ends. Germline-derived CDR1 and CDR2 are SGHDT and YYEEEE. The chain's CDR3 is CASSLYLEDIAYEQYF. CDR3 sequence (DNA): TGTGCCAGCAGCTTGTACCTCGAGGACATTGCCTACGAGCAGTACTTC.

This chain joins TRBV27 and TRBJ1-2; 8 bases are a match to TRBD1. Unmatched junction bases numbered 7, after V lost 6 bases and J lost 1 base. Germline values: CDR1 MNHEY, CDR2 SMNVEV (reference sequence). There are 15 residues in the CDR3. For the CDR3, the DNA is TGTGCCAGCAGCTCCGGACAGGGACTTAACTATGGCTACACCTTC. It translates to CASSSGQGLNYGYTF.

This clone was observed a few times. This sequence joins TRBV7-2 and TRBJ1-1, with 7 bases aligning to TRBD1. Germline values: CDR1 SGHTA, CDR2 FQGNSA. V shed 4 bases, J shed 7 bases, and the junction held 6 bases outside the gene matches. This CDR3 has 13 amino acids. Here the CDR3 reads CASSSTRQGEAFF. The CDR3 DNA reads TGTGCCAGCAGCTCGACCAGACAGGGTGAAGCTTTCTTT.

Comments on this clone: A much larger clone sits a single nucleotide away, making a read error possible. The chain has TRBV11-2 and TRBJ2-3, with 7 positions matching TRBD2. This CDR3 contains 14 residues. Germline CDR1 is SGHAT and CDR2 is FQNNGV. Trimming at V came to 2 bases and at J to 1 base, leaving 0 bases not matched to a gene. The CDR3 DNA follows: TGTGCCAGCAGCTTAACTAGCGGCACAGATACGCAGTATTTT. The encoded protein is CASSLTSGTDTQYF.

The V call is TRBV24-1, the J call TRBJ2-1; 11 bases align to TRBD1. This CDR3 is 13 amino acids long. Trimming at V came to 9 bases and at J to 6 bases, leaving 3 bases not matched to a gene. Germline V lookup: CDR1 KGHDR, CDR2 SFDVKD. In DNA form, the CDR3 reads TGTGCCACCGGGGACAGGGGGTTCAATGAGCAGTTCTTC. This codes for CATGDRGFNEQFF.

As concerns this clone: In the same sample, other DNA sequences code for this CDR3. Here the CDR3 reads CASRIGGNEQFF. The CDR3 region has the DNA TGTGCCAGTAGGATTGGGGGGAATGAGCAGTTCTTC. This rearrangement joins TRBV19 to TRBJ2-1; D is possibly TRBD2 (6 bases). Trimming cost V 6 bases and J 7 bases, with 10 bases left between them. The germline V gene has CDR1 LNHDA and CDR2 SQIVND (reference sequence). This CDR3 has 12 residues.

The J gene is TRBJ1-2, the V gene TRBV29-1; D is uncertain. Between the trimmed V and J ends, which lost 1 base and 2 bases, there was a span of 11 bases. The CDR3 is 14 residues long. CDR1 SQVTM and CDR2 ANQGSEA come from the germline V gene. The CDR3 loop reads CSVEGHERNYGYTF. CDR3 nucleotides: TGCAGCGTTGAAGGACATGAGAGAAACTATGGCTACACCTTC.

The V and J genes are TRBV3-1 (or the pseudogene TRBV3-2) and TRBJ2-7, with 11 positions matching TRBD1. V trimming: 4 bases; J trimming: 4 bases; junction bases outside the gene matches: 6. This CDR3 contains 15 residues. Germline values: CDR1 LGHDT, CDR2 YNNKEL (reference sequence). Here the CDR3 reads CASSRGQGARYEQYF. CDR3 nucleotides: TGTGCCAGCAGCCGCGGACAGGGGGCGCGGTACGAGCAGTACTTC.

The gene calls are TRBV18 and TRBJ1-5; D perhaps matches TRBD1 (5 bases). V was cut by 6 bases and J by 9 bases, with 12 bases left in between. This CDR3 has 12 amino acids. In germline, CDR1 is KGHSH, CDR2 LQKENI. The CDR3 spells CASSQQEGPQHF. CDR3 DNA: TGTGCCAGCTCTCAACAGGAAGGGCCCCAGCATTTT.

This chain uses TRBV5-1 with TRBJ1-3, with D perhaps TRBD1 (6 bases). Trimming shortened V by 0 bases and J by 0 bases, and 7 bases separated the two germline ends. This CDR3 is 15 amino acids long. CDR1 is SGHRS and CDR2 is YFSETQ in the germline V gene. Written as DNA, the CDR3 is TGCGCCAGCAGCTTGGACAGGGCCTCTGGAAACACCATATATTTT. Translating it yields CASSLDRASGNTIYF.

This chain joins TRBV5-4 and TRBJ1-6, with TRBD1 matching over 10 bases. The CDR3 contains 18 residues. Per germline, CDR1 SGHNT and CDR2 YYREEE (reference sequence). V shed 3 bases, J shed 6 bases, and the junction held 12 bases outside the gene matches. CDR3 protein: CASSSTGGPSFGNSPLHF. The CDR3 DNA is TGTGCCAGCAGCTCGACAGGGGGCCCTTCTTTTGGTAATTCACCCCTCCACTTT.

The rearrangement links TRBV11-2 to TRBJ1-1; 8 nucleotides align to TRBD1. This CDR3 region has 16 residues. CDR1 is SGHAT and CDR2 is FQNNGV in the germline V gene. Trimming cost V 3 bases and J 1 base; bases outside gene matches: 7. The CDR3 reads CASSFWTGLSNTEAFF. The CDR3 DNA sequence: TGTGCCAGCAGCTTCTGGACAGGGCTTTCGAACACTGAAGCTTTCTTT.

This clone showed up just once. The chain couples TRBV25-1 to TRBJ2-2; D is unresolved. The CDR3 extends over 13 amino acids. With 5 bases removed from V and 2 bases from J, the gap between germline ends came to 6 bases. Germline V gene lookup returns CDR1 MGHDK and CDR2 SYGVNS. In nucleotides, the CDR3 is TGTGCCAGCAGTCCCTTTAACACCGGGGAGCTGTTTTTT. It encodes CASSPFNTGELFF.

The V gene is TRBV19, the J gene TRBJ2-6; 9 nucleotides agree with TRBD1. CDR3 length: 18 amino acids. Germline-derived CDR1 and CDR2 are LNHDA and SQIVND (reference sequence). Unmatched junction bases numbered 9, after V lost 5 bases and J lost 1 base. The CDR3 DNA is TGTGCCAGTAGTTTTAACAGGGGGCGGGGGTCTGGGGCCAACGTCCTGACTTTC. Protein sequence: CASSFNRGRGSGANVLTF.

The chain combines TRBV25-1 with TRBJ1-4; TRBD1 matches at 12 bases. CDR1 is MGHDK, CDR2 SYGVNS, per germline. The length of the CDR3 is 14 residues. Trimming took 4 bases from V and 6 from J; bases not matched to a gene: 0. The CDR3 bases are TGTGCCAGCAGTGGGGACAGGGGGCATGAAAAACTGTTTTTT. Translated: CASSGDRGHEKLFF.